This TCR beta chain was captured by sequencing in a study of cytomegalovirus exposure and HLA in healthy donors. Background on the study: Unique TCRs from HLA-typed donors, 70 million to 85 million of them, were held in an early data release. The Caucasian-associated ancestry cluster contained 81% of the roughly 400 genotyped donors. Regarding the study as a whole: The study found most TCR sequences rare, yet found some public TCRs in many donors.

For this clone: Its target is not known.

A multiplex PCR was run with 60 Vbeta primers and 13 Jbeta primers. TCRdb's table, derived via immunoSEQ multiplex PCR, lists solely in-frame clones and lacks some. The repertoire consists of about 77,000 clones, with about 80% occurring once and the leading ten covering around 3.6%. The sample was PBMCs. This TCR was recovered from a man in his forties in good health and CMV-seronegative.

The CDR3 spells CASRTGLAGVNEQFF. As DNA, the CDR3 is TGTGCCAGCAGGACAGGACTAGCGGGGGTCAATGAGCAGTTCTTC. The rearrangement uses TRBV2 and TRBJ2-1; 13 bases map to TRBD2. This CDR3 has 15 amino acids. Germline CDR1 reads SNHLY; CDR2 reads FYNNEI. V lost 6 bases, J lost 6 bases, and 5 bases stayed unmatched.